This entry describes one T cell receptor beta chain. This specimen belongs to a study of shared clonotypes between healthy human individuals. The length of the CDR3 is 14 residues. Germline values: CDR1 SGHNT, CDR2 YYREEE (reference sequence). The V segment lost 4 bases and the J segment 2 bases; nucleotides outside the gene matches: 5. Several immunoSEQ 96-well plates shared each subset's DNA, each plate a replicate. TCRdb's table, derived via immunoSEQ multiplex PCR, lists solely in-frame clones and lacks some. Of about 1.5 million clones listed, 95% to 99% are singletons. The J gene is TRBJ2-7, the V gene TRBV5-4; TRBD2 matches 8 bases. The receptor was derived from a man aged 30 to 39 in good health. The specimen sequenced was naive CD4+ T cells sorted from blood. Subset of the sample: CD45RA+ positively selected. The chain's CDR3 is CASSILAGPYEQYF. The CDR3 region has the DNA TGTGCCAGCAGCATTCTAGCGGGCCCCTACGAGCAGTACTTC.